Sequencing of this T cell receptor (beta chain) was carried out in a study of blood T cell repertoires in COVID-19. Germline V CDR1 and CDR2: SNHLY, FYNNEI. The CDR3 is 16 residues long. The V end was cut by 5 bases, the J end by 5 bases, with 22 bases between. Measured with immunoSEQ multiplex PCR; TCRdb has only the in-frame clones, and not every one. Seen here are 200,000 to 250,000 clones, approximately 90% observed once, and the top ten hold 0.65% to 0.85%. The source is a man in his sixties with COVID-19, enrolled during active disease. J is TRBJ2-7 and V is TRBV2; perhaps TRBD1 as D (5 bases). The specimen was peripheral blood. The CDR3 region is CASSSIRDLGSHEQYF. In DNA, the CDR3 is TGTGCCAGCAGTTCTATCAGGGATCTCGGTTCCCACGAGCAGTACTTC.